These T cell receptor beta chains were read from a single sample in a study of T cell changes during pregnancy in multiple sclerosis. Data came from immunoSEQ multiplex PCR; TCRdb stores just in-frame clones and leaves some out. Found here are tens of thousands of clones, around 93% of them singletons; the top ten hold roughly 0.7%. Sample: CD4+ T cells from peripheral blood mononuclear cells, taken in the first trimester of pregnancy. All receptors derive from a female donor with multiple sclerosis, enrolled in a pregnancy study. Both conserved end residues are part of each CDR3. Clone size is given for some rows only: seen once, a few or many times, or a class if the clone is expanded.

size,length,V,J,CDR3
NA,14,TRBV14,TRBJ1-5,CASSRQGQGQPQHF
NA,14,TRBV7-2,TRBJ2-7,CASSLFDSSYEQYF
NA,15,TRBV19,TRBJ2-1,CASSQTSGVYNEQFF
NA,18,TRBV5-1,TRBJ2-7,CASSFMDWTSGVSYEQYF
NA,15,TRBV2,TRBJ1-2,CASSEASGGYYGYTF
NA,19,TRBV4-3,TRBJ2-3,CASSQGFHRGGPYTDTQYF
NA,16,TRBV6-1,TRBJ2-5,CASSKGRQGPQETQYF
NA,14,TRBV6-6,TRBJ2-1,CATGSAGGRDEQFF
NA,13,TRBV7-8,TRBJ2-5,CASSWGVQETQYF
NA,15,TRBV9,TRBJ1-3,CASSALSTGGNTIYF
NA,11,TRBV20-1,TRBJ2-3,CSAAREDTQYF
NA,14,TRBV25-1,TRBJ1-1,CASVGVGSITEAFF
once,11,TRBV10-3,TRBJ2-5,CAISGGDEQYF
few,15,TRBV6-5,TRBJ1-2,CASSYSSQGNYGYTF
NA,14,TRBV19,TRBJ2-2,CASTGTGVIGELFF
NA,12,TRBV29-1,TRBJ2-7,CSVGSGLGEQYF
NA,16,TRBV6-5,TRBJ1-5,CASSYSQGTASQPQHF
NA,14,TRBV12-2,TRBJ1-4,CASRLGGANEKLFF
few,13,TRBV10-3,TRBJ1-6,CASTGQDNSPLHF
NA,16,TRBV19,TRBJ1-2,CASSIDITGGLNGYTF
NA,18,TRBV7-2,TRBJ2-6,CASSLMPAGGAGANVLTF
NA,13,TRBV18,TRBJ2-2,CASSPTSTGELFF
few,15,TRBV7-9,TRBJ1-6,CASRRAGGENSPLHF
once,14,TRBV7-9,TRBJ1-2,CASSFSLQSYGYTF
NA,15,TRBV6-1,TRBJ2-3,CASSDKRGGTDTQYF
NA,10,TRBV20-1,TRBJ1-4,CSVGEGKLFF
NA,14,TRBV19,TRBJ1-1,CASSIDREASEAFF
NA,14,TRBV6-5,TRBJ1-1,CASSYSPGSTEAFF
NA,17,TRBV5-4,TRBJ2-3,CASSLYLGGAITDTQYF
NA,15,TRBV7-2,TRBJ1-4,CASSLGRVTNEKLFF
few,16,TRBV19,TRBJ2-7,CASSNPGGWIPYEQYF
NA,11,TRBV7-8,TRBJ2-7,CASSPLDEQYF
NA,14,TRBV30,TRBJ1-5,CAWSVAGASQPQHF
once,15,TRBV4-2,TRBJ2-5,CASSQEGTSGGTQYF
NA,15,TRBV4-1,TRBJ1-2,CASSQGAQGVYGYTF
NA,13,TRBV19,TRBJ2-3,CASSIDLPDTQYF
NA,15,TRBV28,TRBJ2-1,CASSKSGGPYNEQFF
NA,15,TRBV4-2,TRBJ2-5,CASSQDAASQETQYF
NA,15,TRBV19,TRBJ1-5,CASSLVQGHNQPQHF
NA,15,TRBV2,TRBJ2-1,CASRWTSGGKGEQFF
NA,13,TRBV6-6,TRBJ2-5,CASSGDRQETQYF
NA,16,TRBV9,TRBJ2-1,CASSVVSLQGGNEQFF
NA,16,TRBV4-2,TRBJ1-1,CASSLGTGGMNTEAFF
NA,12,TRBV30,TRBJ2-5,CAWDSRGETQYF
NA,15,TRBV7-9,TRBJ2-7,CASSRTGGSIYEQYF
NA,14,TRBV10-3,TRBJ2-2,CAISDPGRAGELFF
few,15,TRBV7-9,TRBJ1-2,CASSSDRGEGYGYTF
NA,16,TRBV19,TRBJ1-4,CASSLTGAATNEKLFF
few,14,TRBV6-5,TRBJ2-7,CASSRPGGSYEQYF
NA,17,TRBV30,TRBJ2-7,CAWTGNLRQGEDYEQYF
NA,19,TRBV23-1,TRBJ2-2,CASSQERWEGGPNTGELFF
NA,14,TRBV6-1,TRBJ1-1,CASRTGKSNTEAFF
NA,18,TRBV5-6,TRBJ1-1,CASSPRSGGITMNTEAFF
NA,13,TRBV27,TRBJ1-1,CASSDRMNTEAFF
NA,14,TRBV7-2,TRBJ2-7,CASSLRGGGPEQYF
once,15,TRBV28,TRBJ2-1,CASRGGTGRFGEQFF
NA,15,TRBV6-5,TRBJ1-6,CASSSLAAGDSPLHF
once,15,TRBV6-6,TRBJ1-4,CASSYLQATNEKLFF